This TCR beta chain emerged from a study of T cells in Graves' hyperthyroidism and ophthalmopathy. The wider study: The blood sample was taken at first diagnosis, before treatment began.

What was amplified from RNA transcripts were TCR beta CDR3 regions. The HTBI set primed first-round TCR CDR3 RT-PCR. TCRdb redid the calling of the multiplex PCR reads with MiXCR, one entry per CDR3 protein. The table records around 690,000 distinct CDR3 sequences, roughly 17% of them present only once. Clinicians diagnosed patients from clinical symptoms, serum thyroxine and TRAb, thyroid ultrasound and orbital computed tomography. General study points: Most expanded thyroid clonotypes above 0.001 recurred in blood. The model's output predicted ophthalmopathy at a median of roughly seven months prior to onset.

This clonotype was observed a handful of times. Its antigen is not identified. This may be a read error: a much more frequent sequence differs by one nucleotide. Trimming shortened V by 2 bases and J by 8 bases, and 13 bases separated the two germline ends. The CDR3 loop spans 14 amino acids. The sample comprised blood. The sequence came from a man between 45 and 60 years old with Graves' hyperthyroidism. This chain connects TRBV12-3 or TRBV12-4 to TRBJ2-1; unclear D gene. The CDR3 DNA sequence: TGTGCCAGCAGTTTAACGACGGTTTACGATGAGCAGTTCTTC. As protein: CASSLTTVYDEQFF.